These 10 T cell receptor beta chains were all obtained from the same sample, sequenced in a study of shared clonotypes between healthy human individuals. Clones were read by immunoSEQ multiplex PCR, and TCRdb kept only the in-frame ones, dropping some. The profile shows approximately 1,000,000 clones, 70% to 80% of them singletons. Sequencing was done on a sample of memory CD4+ T cells from PBMCs. This sample's subset: CD45RA-negative fraction. The receptors were gathered from a young man in good health. Some clones in this sample may be carry-over from other donors' samples.

The V gene is TRBV6-5, the J gene TRBJ2-1, with D tentatively TRBD2 (5 bases). Germline CDR1 MNHEY, CDR2 SVGAGI. V was cut by 4 bases and J by 12 bases, with 19 bases left in between. CDR3 size: 14 residues. The chain's CDR3 is CASSFPGRGSRQFF. Here the CDR3 DNA reads TGTGCCAGCAGTTTCCCAGGACGAGGGTCCAGGCAGTTCTTC.

This rearrangement joins TRBV4-1 to TRBJ1-3; D is ambiguous. In germline, CDR1 is MGHRA, CDR2 YSYEKL. The CDR3 sequence is 17 residues long. V lost 1 base to trimming and J lost 0 bases, with 13 bases between them. In DNA, the CDR3 is TGCGCCAGCAGCCAAGTACTTCGGCAGACCTCTGGAAACACCATATATTTT. Protein sequence: CASSQVLRQTSGNTIYF.

The gene calls are TRBV7-3 and TRBJ2-1; possibly TRBD2 for D (6 bases). This CDR3 contains 14 residues. Trimming removed 5 bases at V and 5 bases at J, with 13 bases between. Germline loops: CDR1 SGHTA, CDR2 FQGTGA. The chain's CDR3 is CASSLAGTDNEQFF. CDR3 coding DNA: TGTGCCAGCAGCCTCGCGGGGACTGACAATGAGCAGTTCTTC.

The V and J genes are TRBV20-1 and TRBJ2-7, with no clear D. The CDR3 runs to 10 residues. Per the germline V gene, CDR1 is DFQATT and CDR2 is SNEGSKA (reference sequence). V was clipped by 7 bases and J by 5 bases, with 9 bases between them. Written as DNA, the CDR3 is TGCAGTGTGAGTCTCGACGAGCAGTACTTC. Protein: CSVSLDEQYF.

The rearrangement links TRBV14 to TRBJ1-2; possible D gene TRBD1, 6 bases. The germline gives CDR1 SGHDN, CDR2 FVKESK. Trimming shortened V by 2 bases and J by 6 bases, and 10 bases separated the two germline ends. CDR3 length: 13 residues. In DNA, the CDR3 is TGTGCCAGCAGCCAACCTAGGGGGAATGGCTACACCTTC. Its protein is CASSQPRGNGYTF.

This clone was detected ten times or more. This sequence joins TRBV7-2 and TRBJ2-7; the D is unclear. CDR3 length: 14 amino acids. Per the germline V gene, CDR1 is SGHTA and CDR2 is FQGNSA. V was shortened by 1 base and J by 5 bases, with 12 bases between the two germline ends. CDR3 in amino acids: CASSLGPAPHEQYF. CDR3 nucleotides: TGTGCCAGCAGCTTAGGGCCGGCGCCCCACGAGCAGTACTTC.

The chain couples TRBV21-1 to TRBJ1-5; the table names TRBD1, a call not compared with the DNA. TRBV21-1 is deemed a pseudogene. The CDR3 is made up of 17 amino acids. The CDR3 region has the DNA TGTGCCAGCAGCAAAACGGATAACAGGAGTAGCAATCAGCCCCAGCATTTT. Its translation: CASSKTDNRSSNQPQHF.

CDR3 nucleotide sequence: TGCGCCAGCAGCCAACCAGGGAATACTAATGAAAAACTGTTTTTT. Its protein product is CASSQPGNTNEKLFF. The rearrangement links TRBV4-1 to TRBJ1-4; weak D call: TRBD1 (5 bases). This CDR3 has 15 residues. CDR1 is MGHRA and CDR2 is YSYEKL in the germline V gene. Between the trimmed V and J ends, which lost 2 bases and 2 bases, there was a span of 9 bases.

The chain is built from TRBV30 and TRBJ2-3; D is undetermined. The CDR3 totals 14 residues. The V end was cut by 4 bases, the J end by 1 base, with 12 bases between. Germline V gives CDR1 GTSNPN, CDR2 SVGIG (reference sequence). The chain's CDR3 is CAWNREVGTDTQYF. CDR3 nucleotide sequence: TGTGCCTGGAATCGAGAGGTTGGCACAGATACGCAGTATTTT.

The J gene is TRBJ1-1, the V gene TRBV18, with a possible D match to TRBD1 (5 bases). CDR3 length: 14 amino acids. V was cut by 1 base and J by 3 bases, with 9 bases left in between. Germline lookup yields CDR1 KGHSH and CDR2 LQKENI. CDR3 coding DNA: TGTGCCAGCTCACCACTGGTGGGGGACACTGAAGCTTTCTTT. Translation: CASSPLVGDTEAFF.